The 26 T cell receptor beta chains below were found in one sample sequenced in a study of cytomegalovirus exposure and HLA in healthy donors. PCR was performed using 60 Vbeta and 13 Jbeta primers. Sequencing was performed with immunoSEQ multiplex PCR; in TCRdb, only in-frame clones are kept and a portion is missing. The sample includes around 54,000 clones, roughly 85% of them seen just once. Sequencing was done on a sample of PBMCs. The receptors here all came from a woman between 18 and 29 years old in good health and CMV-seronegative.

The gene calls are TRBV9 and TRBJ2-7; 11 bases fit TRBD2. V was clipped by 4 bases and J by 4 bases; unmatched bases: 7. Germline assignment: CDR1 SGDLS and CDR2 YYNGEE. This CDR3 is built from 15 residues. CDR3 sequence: CASSSVTSGSYEQYF. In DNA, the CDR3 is TGTGCCAGCAGCTCTGTTACTAGCGGGAGTTACGAGCAGTACTTC.

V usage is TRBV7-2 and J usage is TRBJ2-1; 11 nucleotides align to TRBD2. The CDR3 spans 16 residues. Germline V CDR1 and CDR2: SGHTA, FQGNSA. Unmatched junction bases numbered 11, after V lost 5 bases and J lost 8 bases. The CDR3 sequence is CASSTLAGGFGDEQFF. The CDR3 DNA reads TGTGCCAGCAGCACCCTAGCGGGAGGCTTTGGGGATGAGCAGTTCTTC.

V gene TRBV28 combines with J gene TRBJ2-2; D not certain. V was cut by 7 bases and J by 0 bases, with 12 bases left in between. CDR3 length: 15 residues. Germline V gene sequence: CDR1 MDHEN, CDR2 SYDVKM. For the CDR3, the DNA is TGTGCCAGCATGACACCAGCCTCGAACACCGGGGAGCTGTTTTTT. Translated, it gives CASMTPASNTGELFF.

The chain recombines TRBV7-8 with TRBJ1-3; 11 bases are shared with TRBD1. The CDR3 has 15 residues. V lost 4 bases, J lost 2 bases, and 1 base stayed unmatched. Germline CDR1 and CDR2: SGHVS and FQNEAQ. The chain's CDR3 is CASSWTGGTGNTIYF. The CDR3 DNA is TGTGCCAGCAGCTGGACAGGGGGCACTGGAAACACCATATATTTT.

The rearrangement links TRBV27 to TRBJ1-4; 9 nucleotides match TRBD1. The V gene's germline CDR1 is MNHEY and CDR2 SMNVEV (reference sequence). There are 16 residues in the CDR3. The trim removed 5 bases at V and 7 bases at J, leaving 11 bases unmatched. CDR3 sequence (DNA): TGTGCCAGCAGTCCGGAAACAGGGGGCTGGGGTGAAAAACTGTTTTTT. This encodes CASSPETGGWGEKLFF.

In nucleotides, the CDR3 is TGTGCCAGCTCCTTGGACACCTCCTACGAGCAGTACTTC. Encoded protein: CASSLDTSYEQYF. The chain employs TRBV18 and TRBJ2-7; possibly TRBD1 for D (5 bases). From germline, CDR1 is KGHSH and CDR2 LQKENI. V was pared by 6 bases and J by 0 bases, with 9 bases between. CDR3 size: 13 residues.

The CDR3 DNA is TGTGCCAGCAGTGGGGTGGGGCGCCGCACAGATACGCAGTATTTT. Its protein product is CASSGVGRRTDTQYF. This sequence joins TRBV6-1 and TRBJ2-3, with a possible D match to TRBD1 (5 bases). This CDR3 is built from 15 residues. CDR1 and CDR2 from the germline V gene are MNHNS and SASEGT. V was cut by 4 bases and J by 1 base, with 12 bases left in between.

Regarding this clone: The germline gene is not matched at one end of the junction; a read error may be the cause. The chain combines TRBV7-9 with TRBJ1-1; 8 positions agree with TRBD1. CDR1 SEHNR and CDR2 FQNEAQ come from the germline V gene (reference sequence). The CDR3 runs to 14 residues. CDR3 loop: CSSRSDRGVTEAFF. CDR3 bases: TGTTCCAGCAGATCAGACAGGGGAGTCACTGAAGCTTTCTTT.

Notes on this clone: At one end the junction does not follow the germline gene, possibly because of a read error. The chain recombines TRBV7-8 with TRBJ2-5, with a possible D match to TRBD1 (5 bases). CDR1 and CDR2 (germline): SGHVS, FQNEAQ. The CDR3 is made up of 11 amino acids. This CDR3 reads CASSLALVQDF. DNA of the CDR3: TGTGCCAGCAGCTTAGCGCTAGTACAGGACTTC. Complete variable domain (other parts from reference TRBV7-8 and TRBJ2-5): GAGVSQSPRYKVAKRGQDVALRCDPISGHVSLFWYQQALGQGPEFLTYFQNEAQLDKSGLPSDRFFAERPEGSVSTLKIQRTQQEDSAVYLCASSLALVQDFGPGTRLLVL.

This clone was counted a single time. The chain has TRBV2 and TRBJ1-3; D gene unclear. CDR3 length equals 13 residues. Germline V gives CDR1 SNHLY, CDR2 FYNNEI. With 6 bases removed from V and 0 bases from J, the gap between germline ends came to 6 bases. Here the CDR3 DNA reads TGTGCCAGCAGGGTAGACTCTGGAAACACCATATATTTT. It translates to CASRVDSGNTIYF.

CDR3 nucleotides: TGTGCCAGCAGCTTGGAGCAGCGGGGTTCTTCACCCCTCCACTTT. Amino acid sequence: CASSLEQRGSSPLHF. This chain joins TRBV5-4 and TRBJ1-6; D is uncertain. CDR1 is SGHNT and CDR2 is YYREEE in the germline V gene (reference sequence). The CDR3 covers 15 residues. Trimming took off 0 bases at V and 9 bases at J, with 13 bases between the two ends.

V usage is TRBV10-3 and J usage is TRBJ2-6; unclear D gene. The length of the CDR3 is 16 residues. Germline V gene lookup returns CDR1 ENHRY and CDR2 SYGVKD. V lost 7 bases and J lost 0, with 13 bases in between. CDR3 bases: TGTGCCATCACCTCAGCGTCCTTCTCTGGGGCCAACGTCCTGACTTTC. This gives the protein CAITSASFSGANVLTF.

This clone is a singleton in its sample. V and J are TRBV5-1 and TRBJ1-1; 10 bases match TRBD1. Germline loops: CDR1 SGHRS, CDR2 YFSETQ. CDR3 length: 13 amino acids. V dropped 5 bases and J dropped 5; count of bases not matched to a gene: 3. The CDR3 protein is CASRRTGGTEAFF. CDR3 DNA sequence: TGCGCCAGCAGGAGGACAGGGGGGACTGAAGCTTTCTTT. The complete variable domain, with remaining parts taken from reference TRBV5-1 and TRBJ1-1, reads KAGVTQTPRYLIKTRGQQVTLSCSPISGHRSVSWYQQTPGQGLQFLFEYFSETQRNKGNFPGRFSGRQFSNSRSEMNVSTLELGDSALYLCASRRTGGTEAFFGQGTRLTVV.

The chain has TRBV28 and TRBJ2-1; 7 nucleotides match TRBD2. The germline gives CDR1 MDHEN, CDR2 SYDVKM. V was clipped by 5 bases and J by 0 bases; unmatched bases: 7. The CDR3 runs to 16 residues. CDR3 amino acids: CASSPLALSSYNEQFF. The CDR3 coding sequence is TGTGCCAGCAGTCCACTAGCGCTGAGCTCCTACAATGAGCAGTTCTTC.

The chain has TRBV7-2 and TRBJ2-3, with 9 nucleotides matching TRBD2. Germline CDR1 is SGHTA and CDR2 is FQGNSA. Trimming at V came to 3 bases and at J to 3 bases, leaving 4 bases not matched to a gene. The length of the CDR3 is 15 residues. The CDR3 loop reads CASSLGLAETDTQYF. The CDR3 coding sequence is TGTGCCAGCAGCTTGGGACTAGCTGAGACAGATACGCAGTATTTT.

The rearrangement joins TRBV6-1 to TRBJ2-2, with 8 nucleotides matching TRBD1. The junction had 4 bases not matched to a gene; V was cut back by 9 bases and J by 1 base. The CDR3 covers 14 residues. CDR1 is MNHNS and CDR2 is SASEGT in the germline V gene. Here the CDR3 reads CARIGTGNTGELFF. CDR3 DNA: TGTGCCAGGATAGGGACAGGGAACACCGGGGAGCTGTTTTTT.

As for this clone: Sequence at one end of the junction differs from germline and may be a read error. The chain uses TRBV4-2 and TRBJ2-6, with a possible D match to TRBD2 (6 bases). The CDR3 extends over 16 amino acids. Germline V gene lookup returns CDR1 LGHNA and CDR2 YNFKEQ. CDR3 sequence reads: CASSQGEVSGANGLTF. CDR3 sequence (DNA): TGTGCCAGCAGCCAGGGGGAGGTCTCTGGGGCCAACGGCCTGACTTTC.

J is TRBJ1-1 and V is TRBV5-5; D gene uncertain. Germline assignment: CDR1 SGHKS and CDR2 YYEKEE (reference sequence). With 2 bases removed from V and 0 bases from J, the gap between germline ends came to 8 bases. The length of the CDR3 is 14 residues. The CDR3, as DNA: TGTGCCAGCAGCTTAGGAGCAGTGAACACTGAAGCTTTCTTT. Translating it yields CASSLGAVNTEAFF.

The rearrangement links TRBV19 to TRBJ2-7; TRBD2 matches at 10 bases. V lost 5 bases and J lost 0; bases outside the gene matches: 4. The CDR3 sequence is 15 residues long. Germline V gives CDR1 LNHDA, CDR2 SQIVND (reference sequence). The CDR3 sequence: CASSVAGGSSYEQYF. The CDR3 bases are TGTGCCAGTAGTGTAGCGGGAGGAAGCTCCTACGAGCAGTACTTC.

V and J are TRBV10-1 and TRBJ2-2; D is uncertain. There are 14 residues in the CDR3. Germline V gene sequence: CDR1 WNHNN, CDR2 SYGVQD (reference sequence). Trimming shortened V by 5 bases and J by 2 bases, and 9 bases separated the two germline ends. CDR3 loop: CASSQLVNTGELFF. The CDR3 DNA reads TGCGCCAGCAGTCAACTGGTAAACACCGGGGAGCTGTTTTTT.

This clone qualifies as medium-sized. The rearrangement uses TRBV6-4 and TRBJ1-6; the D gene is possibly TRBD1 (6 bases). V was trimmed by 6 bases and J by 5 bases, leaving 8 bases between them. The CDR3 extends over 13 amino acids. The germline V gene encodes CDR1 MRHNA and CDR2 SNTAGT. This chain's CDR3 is CASSRDNNSPLHF. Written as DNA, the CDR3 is TGTGCCAGCAGCCGGGACAATAATTCACCCCTCCACTTT.

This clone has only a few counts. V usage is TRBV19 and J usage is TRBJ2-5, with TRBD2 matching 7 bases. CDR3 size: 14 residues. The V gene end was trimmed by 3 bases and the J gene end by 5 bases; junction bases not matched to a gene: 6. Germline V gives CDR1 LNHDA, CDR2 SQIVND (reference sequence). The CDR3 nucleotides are TGTGCCAGTAGTATCCCGCGGGGGTGGGAGACCCAGTACTTC. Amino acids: CASSIPRGWETQYF. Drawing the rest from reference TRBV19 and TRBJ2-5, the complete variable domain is DGGITQSPKYLFRKEGQNVTLSCEQNLNHDAMYWYRQDPGQGLRLIYYSQIVNDFQKGDIAEGYSVSREKKESFPLTVTSAQKNPTAFYLCASSIPRGWETQYFGPGTRLLVL.

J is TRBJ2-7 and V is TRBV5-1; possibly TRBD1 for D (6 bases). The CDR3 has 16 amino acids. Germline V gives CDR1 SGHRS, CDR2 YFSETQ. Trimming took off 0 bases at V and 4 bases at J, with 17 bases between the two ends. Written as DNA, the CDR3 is TGCGCCAGCAGCTTGGACTTTCAGGGGATAAGTTACGAGCAGTACTTC. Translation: CASSLDFQGISYEQYF.

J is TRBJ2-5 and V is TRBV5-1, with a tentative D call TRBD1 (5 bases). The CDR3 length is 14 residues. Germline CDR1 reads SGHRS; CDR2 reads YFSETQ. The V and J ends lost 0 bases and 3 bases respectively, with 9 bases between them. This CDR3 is CASSLVTAKETQYF. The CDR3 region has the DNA TGCGCCAGCAGCTTGGTGACAGCCAAAGAGACCCAGTACTTC.

CDR3 sequence (DNA): TGTGCCAGCAGCGCCCGATTGGCGGGAGCAAAAGAGACCCAGTACTTC. Encoded protein: CASSARLAGAKETQYF. This chain connects TRBV9 to TRBJ2-5; 7 nucleotides align to TRBD2. The germline gives CDR1 SGDLS, CDR2 YYNGEE. The CDR3 has 16 residues. V shed 3 bases and J 3 bases; nucleotides not matched to a gene: 11.

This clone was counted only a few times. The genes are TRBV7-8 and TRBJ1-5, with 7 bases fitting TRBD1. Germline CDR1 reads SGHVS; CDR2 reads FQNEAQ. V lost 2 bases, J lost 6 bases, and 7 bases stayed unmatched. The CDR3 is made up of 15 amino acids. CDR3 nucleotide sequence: TGTGCCAGCAGCTTAAACACAGGGGTGGTTCAGCCCCAGCATTTT. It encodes CASSLNTGVVQPQHF.